Given below is one T cell receptor (beta chain) in context. This specimen belongs to a study of blood T cell repertoires in COVID-19. In germline, CDR1 is LNHDA, CDR2 SQIVND (reference sequence). There are 14 residues in the CDR3. V gave up 6 bases and J gave up 6 bases; unmatched junction bases: 7. Participant age was roughly 18 to 95 years, and participants resided in fewer than 30 US areas. Clinical history as reported by participants underpinned cohort assignment. Before they entered the study, exposed participants had met a COVID-19 case within 2 weeks. Here immunoSEQ multiplex PCR was the method, and the copy in TCRdb shows in-frame clones only, minus some. This table has under 250,000 clones, 80% to 90% appearing once.

Sequencing input: PBMCs or T cells enriched from blood (not recorded which). The clonotype was recovered from a woman between 35 and 50 years old who had been exposed to COVID-19. The V call is TRBV19, the J call TRBJ2-2, with TRBD1 matching over 7 bases. The CDR3 DNA reads TGTGCCAGTAGGTCTAACAGGGGTCCCGGGGAGCTGTTTTTT. Translation: CASRSNRGPGELFF.